This T cell receptor beta chain was sequenced in a study of cytomegalovirus exposure and HLA in healthy donors. Study-level points and caveats: According to the study, 160 or so TCR beta chains were cytomegalovirus-associated. Cytomegalovirus status, reportedly, was diagnosed with high specificity and sensitivity by the classifier. The tendency of first-cohort TCR clusters to co-occur in the 100 to 150 validation repertoires was identified by a subsequent analysis.

On this clone: The antigen remains unidentified.

Repertoires were generated with immunoSEQ multiplex PCR, while TCRdb's copy carries only in-frame clones and drops some. The sample comprises 260,000 or so clones, roughly 88% of which are singletons, and 3.1% rests with the top ten. Trimming stripped 0 bases from V and 5 bases from J, with 14 bases between. The CDR3 has 15 residues. In germline, CDR1 is SGHAT, CDR2 FQNNGV. The gene calls are TRBV11-2 and TRBJ2-7; unclear D gene. This receptor was taken from a woman aged 30 to 39 in good health and CMV-seronegative. The sequenced sample consisted of PBMCs. In nucleotides, the CDR3 is TGTGCCAGCAGCTTAGAAGAGATCCGACTTGACGAGCAGTACTTC. Its protein is CASSLEEIRLDEQYF.